This is a list of T cell receptor beta chains from one sample in a study of T cells after yellow fever vaccination. TCRdb processed the 5' RACE reads anew with MiXCR; each CDR3 protein has one entry. This table holds 350,000 to 450,000 distinct CDR3 sequences, under 7.5% found once. The source was PBMCs, collected 5 days after the yellow fever booster vaccination. The source of these receptors is a man in his thirties or forties who received the YFV17D yellow fever vaccine. Both conserved end residues are part of each CDR3. D genes are given only for firm matches. The size of a clone is reported for some rows only, either as once, few or many, or as a class for expanded clones.

>TRBV7-2|many|-|TRBJ2-7
CASSRGSSASSYEQYF
TGTGCCAGCAGCCGAGGTTCTAGCGCTAGCTCCTACGAGCAGTACTTC
>TRBV18|few|-|TRBJ2-7
CASSLSTSSYEQYF
TGTGCCAGCTCTTTATCTACCAGCTCCTACGAGCAGTACTTC
>TRBV23-1|few|-|TRBJ2-7
CANFYEQYF
TGCGCCAACTTCTACGAGCAGTACTTC
>TRBV30|many|-|TRBJ1-5
CAWSLVGDGNQPQHF
TGTGCCTGGAGTTTAGTGGGGGACGGCAATCAGCCCCAGCATTTT
>TRBV20-1|few|TRBD1|TRBJ1-2
CSASQGQASFGYTF
TGCAGTGCTAGTCAGGGACAGGCTTCTTTCGGCTACACCTTC
>TRBV10-1|-|TRBD1|TRBJ2-7
CASSDWGQGKDEQYF
TGCGCCAGCAGTGATTGGGGACAGGGGAAGGACGAGCAGTACTTC
>TRBV20-1|-|-|TRBJ1-5
CSARDFRSNQPQHF
TGCAGTGCTAGAGATTTCCGAAGCAATCAGCCCCAGCATTTT
>TRBV19|-|-|TRBJ2-7
CASSIQTGYEQYF
TGTGCCAGTAGTATCCAGACGGGATACGAGCAGTACTTC
>TRBV12-3/TRBV12-4|few|-|TRBJ2-1
CASSFEGPTWNEQFF
TGTGCCAGCAGTTTCGAGGGTCCCACATGGAATGAGCAGTTCTTC
>TRBV11-2|many|-|TRBJ2-2
CASNQNTGELFF
TGTGCCAGCAACCAGAACACCGGGGAGCTGTTTTTT
>TRBV7-6|few|-|TRBJ2-5
CASSSSGAGAQETQYF
TGTGCCAGCAGCTCAAGCGGGGCGGGGGCCCAAGAGACCCAGTACTTC
>TRBV24-1|-|TRBD2|TRBJ2-3
CATSDPAGVDTQYF
TGTGCCACCAGTGACCCCGCGGGAGTAGATACGCAGTATTTT
>TRBV12-3/TRBV12-4|many|-|TRBJ2-6
CASSRKRSSGANVLTF
TGTGCCAGCAGTAGGAAAAGGAGCTCTGGGGCCAACGTCCTGACTTTC
>TRBV30|-|-|TRBJ1-5
CACGRGDQPQHF
TGTGCCTGCGGACGTGGAGATCAGCCCCAGCATTTT
>TRBV29-1|few|-|TRBJ2-6
CSVVDPTKAGANVLTF
TGCAGCGTTGTAGATCCAACCAAGGCTGGGGCCAACGTCCTGACTTTC
>TRBV10-3|few|TRBD2|TRBJ2-1
CAVRATGGLHNEQFF
TGTGCCGTAAGGGCCACGGGAGGCCTCCACAATGAGCAGTTCTTC
>TRBV11-2|many|-|TRBJ2-1
CASSLSLASNEQFF
TGTGCCAGCAGCTTATCACTAGCATCCAATGAGCAGTTCTTC
>TRBV30|few|-|TRBJ2-7
CAWRERTYEQYF
TGTGCCTGGAGAGAGCGAACCTACGAGCAGTACTTC
>TRBV27|few|TRBD2|TRBJ2-1
CASSSRTSGGYNEQFF
TGTGCCAGCAGTTCGAGGACTAGCGGGGGATACAATGAGCAGTTCTTC
>TRBV6-5|few|TRBD2|TRBJ2-7
CASSSSGGSGRYEQYF
TGTGCCAGCAGTTCCTCCGGCGGTAGCGGGAGATACGAGCAGTACTTC
>TRBV27|-|-|TRBJ2-1
CASSSSMTGQFF
TGTGCCAGCAGTTCCAGCATGACCGGGCAGTTCTTC
>TRBV6-2/TRBV6-3|many|-|TRBJ2-7
CASSDSSYEQYF
TGTGCCAGCAGCGACTCCAGCTACGAGCAGTACTTC
>TRBV7-7|few|TRBD1|TRBJ1-3
CASSLGTDSGNTIYF
TGTGCCAGCAGCCTTGGGACAGACTCTGGAAACACCATATATTTT
>TRBV11-2|few|TRBD2|TRBJ2-5
CASSFLTSGPQETQYF
TGTGCCAGCAGCTTCCTGACTAGCGGACCACAAGAGACCCAGTACTTC
>TRBV20-1|few|TRBD2|TRBJ2-7
CSARESGGLIEQYF
TGCAGTGCTAGAGAGAGCGGGGGGCTTATCGAGCAGTACTTC
>TRBV7-6|few|TRBD2|TRBJ2-1
CASSQAGHNEQFF
TGTGCCAGCAGTCAAGCGGGGCACAATGAGCAGTTCTTC
>TRBV20-1|-|-|TRBJ1-4
CSSSATTNEKLFF
TGCAGTTCCTCAGCCACAACTAATGAAAAACTGTTTTTT
>TRBV5-1|-|TRBD1|TRBJ2-5
CASSVPGTEETQYF
TGCGCCAGCAGCGTCCCCGGGACAGAAGAGACCCAGTACTTC